This T cell receptor (beta chain) was recorded in a study of PD-L1 blockade in urothelial cancer. Across the whole study: T cells numbered a median of around 140,000 in the blood samples.

The ends were cut back, 8 bases at V and 5 bases at J, with 16 bases in the middle. This CDR3 contains 13 residues. Sequencing used immunoSEQ multiplex PCR; TCRdb keeps in-frame clones, though not all of them. The sample records 30,000 to 45,000 clones, 75% to 95% being singletons. Turning to this clone: Its antigen is not known.

Whole-study results and caveats: It was durable-benefit patients whose tumor-associated blood clones expanded more at 3 weeks.

This specimen consisted of PBMCs, obtained around atezolizumab (anti-PD-L1) treatment. The chain links TRBV5-3 to TRBJ1-1; the D gene is possibly TRBD1 (6 bases). TRBV5-3 is filed as an ORF, its function uncertain. This TCR derives from a man aged 65 to 79 with urothelial cancer. The CDR3 protein is CASSSPTGTEAFF. The DNA of the CDR3 is TGTGCCAGCAGCAGCCCTACAGGGACTGAAGCTTTCTTT.